This entry is about one T cell receptor (beta chain). Its target is not known. The entry originates in a study of cytomegalovirus exposure and HLA in healthy donors. Every donor was a healthy person donating bone marrow. Study results and limitations: The likely explanation for a cluster of highly shared sequence variants was sequencing artifact.

There are 15 residues in the CDR3. In germline, CDR1 is MNHEY, CDR2 SVGAGI. Trimming shortened V by 10 bases and J by 5 bases, and 23 bases separated the two germline ends. The PCR used 60 Vbeta and 13 Jbeta primers. The table came from immunoSEQ multiplex PCR; TCRdb's copy has only in-frame clones and leaves some out. The sample yields under 200,000 clones, 80% seen once. The sequencing input was PBMCs. The gene calls are TRBV6-5 and TRBJ1-1; a weak D match, TRBD1 (5 bases). The receptor was derived from a man aged 35 to 55 in good health and CMV-seronegative. This CDR3 reads CATSPAGGTMTEAFF. The CDR3 DNA sequence: TGTGCCACCTCTCCTGCGGGGGGGACGATGACTGAAGCTTTCTTT.